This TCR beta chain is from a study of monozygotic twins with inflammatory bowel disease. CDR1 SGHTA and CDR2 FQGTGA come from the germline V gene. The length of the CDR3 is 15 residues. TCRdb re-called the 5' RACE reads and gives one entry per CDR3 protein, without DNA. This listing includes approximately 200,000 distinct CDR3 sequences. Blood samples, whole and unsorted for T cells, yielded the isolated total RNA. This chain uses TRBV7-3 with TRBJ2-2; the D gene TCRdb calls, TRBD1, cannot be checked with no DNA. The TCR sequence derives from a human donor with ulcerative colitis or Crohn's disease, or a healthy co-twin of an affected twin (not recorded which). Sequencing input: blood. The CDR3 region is CASSLVGGFTGELFF. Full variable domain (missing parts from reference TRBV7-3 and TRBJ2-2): GAGVSQTPSNKVTEKGKYVELRCDPISGHTALYWYRQSLGQGPEFLIYFQGTGAADDSGLPNDRFFAVRPEGSVSTLKIQRTERGDSAVYLCASSLVGGFTGELFFGEGSRLTVL.